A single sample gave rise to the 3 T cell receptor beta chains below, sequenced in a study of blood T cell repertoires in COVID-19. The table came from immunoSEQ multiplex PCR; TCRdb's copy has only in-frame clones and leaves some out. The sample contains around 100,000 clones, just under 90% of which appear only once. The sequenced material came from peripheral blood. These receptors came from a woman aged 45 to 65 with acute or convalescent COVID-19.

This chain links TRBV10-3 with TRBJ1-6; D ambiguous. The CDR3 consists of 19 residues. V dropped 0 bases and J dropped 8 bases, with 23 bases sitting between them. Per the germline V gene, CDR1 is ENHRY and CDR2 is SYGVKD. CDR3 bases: TGTGCCATCAGTGAGTCTTTTCCGGGAGGGCGCCCCTCCGATTCACCCCTCCACTTT. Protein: CAISESFPGGRPSDSPLHF.

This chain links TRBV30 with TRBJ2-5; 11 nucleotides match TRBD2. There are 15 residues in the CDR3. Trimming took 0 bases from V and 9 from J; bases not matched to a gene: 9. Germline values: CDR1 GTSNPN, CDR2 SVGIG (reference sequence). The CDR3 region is CAWSVPLAGGPPQYF. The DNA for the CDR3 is TGTGCCTGGAGTGTACCTTTAGCGGGGGGGCCCCCCCAGTACTTC.

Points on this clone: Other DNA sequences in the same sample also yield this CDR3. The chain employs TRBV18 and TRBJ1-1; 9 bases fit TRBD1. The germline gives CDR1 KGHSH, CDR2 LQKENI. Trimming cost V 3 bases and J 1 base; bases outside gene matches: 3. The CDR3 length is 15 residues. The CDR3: CASSPQGQGNTEAFF. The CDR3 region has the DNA TGTGCCAGCTCACCGCAGGGACAGGGGAACACTGAAGCTTTCTTT.